The present entry profiles one T cell receptor beta chain with its context. There is no known antigen for this receptor. There are no base qualities to consult, and no much larger clone falls within one base. This specimen comes from a study of PD-1 blockade in classical Hodgkin lymphoma (TCRdb year 2020). With respect to the entire study: Nivolumab dosing was 3 mg/kg intravenously every 2 weeks, continuing until either disease progression or unacceptable toxicity. The study used CyTOF and TCR beta sequencing to define a peripheral blood immune signature of response to PD-1 blockade in classical Hodgkin lymphoma. Study-wide findings and limitations: Newly diagnosed patients were reported to have lower baseline TCR diversity than healthy donors, and relapsed/refractory patients were reported to have lower baseline TCR diversity still. The study covered only a single clinical trial cohort, and the causes of the repertoire differences, possibly disease activity or prior therapy, were still not defined. By C4D1, a significant rise was seen in CD4+ TCR diversity but not in CD8+ TCR diversity (p=0.0027 vs p=0.16), and the rise was most apparent among complete responders (p=0.02). Baseline diversity similar to that of newly diagnosed patients was observed in trial patients achieving complete response, whereas significantly lower diversity was observed in partial responders and progressors. Lower diversity was seen in patients whose nivolumab began less than 1 year after ASCT, and these patients were left out of later analyses so that immune reconstitution would not confound the results.

Per the publication, the time point label means: cycle 4 day 1 (C4D1), after less than 7 weeks of nivolumab. Every trial patient had relapsed following autologous stem cell transplantation, and prior brentuximab vedotin exposure was what differed among cohorts A, B and C. The trial cohort included 50 to 70 patients with relapsed/refractory classical Hodgkin lymphoma, and each patient had a best overall response of complete response, partial response or progressive disease. Trial patients were treated with single-agent nivolumab in the multi-cohort phase II CheckMate 205 trial. Best overall response was determined by an independent review committee according to the 2007 International Working Group response criteria. Trial PBMCs were collected immediately before nivolumab initiation (C1D1) and during therapy at cycle 2 day 1 and cycle 4 day 1. Peripheral blood was collected in 8 mL Vacutainer Cell Preparation Tubes, from which PBMCs were isolated by centrifugation and then cryopreserved.

The Qiagen DNeasy kit was used to extract genomic DNA from unsorted PBMCs and from the negatively selected CD4+ and CD8+ fractions. TCR beta CDR3 regions were amplified by immunoSEQ multiplex PCR using primers annealing to V and J segments. A synthetic immune receptor repertoire was used to minimize amplification bias, and any remaining bias was removed computationally after sequencing. Regarding the original processing steps: Repertoire diversity was quantified as the Shannon entropy index using custom Python scripts. The unsorted, CD4+ and CD8+ repertoires were each analyzed separately, with the exception of combined analyses, where CD4+ and CD8+ sequences were merged in silico. Clonal expansion was defined as a frequency increase of at least 2-fold after treatment compared with C1D1, and clones undetected at baseline were assigned a pseudocount of 0.5. Clones with 0 or 1 copy at C1D1 were defined as singleton clones, while clones with 2 or more copies were defined as non-singleton clones. Clones expanded in unsorted samples were assigned a CD4+, CD8+ or unknown annotation through matching of protein sequences in sorted samples from the same patient. Wilcoxon tests on paired samples were used to test diversity changes from C1D1 to C4D1. As stored in TCRdb, this immuneACCESS dataset retains in-frame rearrangements with V and J assigned. A fraction of the clones does not appear; measured against another copy, unresolved V genes explain less than half of the discrepancy, and the remainder lacks a known reason. Clone size and V and J calls were adopted from that table, with D and trimming inferred from the DNA. This sample holds tens of thousands of clones; just over 90% were observed only once. 2.5% to 3.5% of the sample goes to the ten largest clones.

V and J are trimmed by 4 bases and 1 base, and the gene matches miss 7 bases of the junction. According to the germline V gene (reference sequence), CDR1 reads LNHDA and CDR2 reads SQIVND. Measured from the cysteine to the phenylalanine, the CDR3 is 16 residues long. Of the read, only the CDR3 DNA is kept; its 48 bases are in frame from base 1. This chain joins TRBV19 to TRBJ1-1, and TRBD1 aligns with 9 junction nucleotides. This clonotype was obtained from a human donor with classical Hodgkin lymphoma. The sample consisted of peripheral blood mononuclear cells (PBMCs), taken before the fourth cycle of nivolumab. The CDR3 here reads CASSTRGTGKNTEAFF. The nucleotide sequence reads as follows: TGTGCCAGTAGTACCCGAGGGACAGGGAAGAACACTGAAGCTTTCTTT. Where the CDR3 stops, the reference TRBV19 and TRBJ1-1 genes take over; the full variable domain is DGGITQSPKYLFRKEGQNVTLSCEQNLNHDAMYWYRQDPGQGLRLIYYSQIVNDFQKGDIAEGYSVSREKKESFPLTVTSAQKNPTAFYLCASSTRGTGKNTEAFFGQGTRLTVV.